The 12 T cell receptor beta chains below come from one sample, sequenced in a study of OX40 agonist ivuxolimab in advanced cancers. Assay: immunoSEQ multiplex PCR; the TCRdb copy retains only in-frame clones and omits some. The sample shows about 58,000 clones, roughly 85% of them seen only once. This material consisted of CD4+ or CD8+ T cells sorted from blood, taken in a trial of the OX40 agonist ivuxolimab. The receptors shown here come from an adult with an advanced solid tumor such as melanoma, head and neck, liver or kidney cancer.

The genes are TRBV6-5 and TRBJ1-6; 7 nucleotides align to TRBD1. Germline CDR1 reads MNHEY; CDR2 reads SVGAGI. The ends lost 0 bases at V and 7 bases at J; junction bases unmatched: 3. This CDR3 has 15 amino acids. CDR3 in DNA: TGTGCCAGCAGTTACTCGACAGGGAAGAATTCACCCCTCCACTTT. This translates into CASSYSTGKNSPLHF.

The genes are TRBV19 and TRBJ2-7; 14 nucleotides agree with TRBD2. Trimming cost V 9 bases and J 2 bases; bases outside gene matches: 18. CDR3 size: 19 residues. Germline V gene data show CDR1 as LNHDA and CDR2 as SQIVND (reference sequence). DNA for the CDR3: TGTGCCAGAGGCCCCGGGACTAGCGGGAGAGAACCCAGGACCTACGAGCAGTACTTC. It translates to CARGPGTSGREPRTYEQYF.

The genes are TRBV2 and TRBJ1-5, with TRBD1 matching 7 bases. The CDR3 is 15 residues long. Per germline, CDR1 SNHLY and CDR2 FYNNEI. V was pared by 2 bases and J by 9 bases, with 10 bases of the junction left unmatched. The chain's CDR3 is CASSETTNTGAPQHF. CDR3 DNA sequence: TGTGCCAGCAGTGAAACCACTAACACAGGGGCGCCCCAGCATTTT.

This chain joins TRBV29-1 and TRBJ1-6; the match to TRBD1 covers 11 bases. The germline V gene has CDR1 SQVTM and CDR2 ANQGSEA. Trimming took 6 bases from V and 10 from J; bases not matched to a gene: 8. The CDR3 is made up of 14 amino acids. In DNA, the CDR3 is TGCAGCGTCGCCGGACAGGGGGCAGGATCACCCCTCCACTTT. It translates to CSVAGQGAGSPLHF.

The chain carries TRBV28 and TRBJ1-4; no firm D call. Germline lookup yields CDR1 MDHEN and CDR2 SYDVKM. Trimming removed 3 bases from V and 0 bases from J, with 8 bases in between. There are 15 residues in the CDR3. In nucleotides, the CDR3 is TGTGCCAGCAGTTTGGAGCCAGCAACTAATGAAAAACTGTTTTTT. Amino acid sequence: CASSLEPATNEKLFF.

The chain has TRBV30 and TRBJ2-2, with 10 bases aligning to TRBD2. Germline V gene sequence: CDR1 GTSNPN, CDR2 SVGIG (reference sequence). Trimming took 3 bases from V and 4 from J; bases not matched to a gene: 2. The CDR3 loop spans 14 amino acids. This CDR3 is CAWSGLAVTGELFF. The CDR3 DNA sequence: TGTGCCTGGAGCGGACTAGCGGTCACCGGGGAGCTGTTTTTT.

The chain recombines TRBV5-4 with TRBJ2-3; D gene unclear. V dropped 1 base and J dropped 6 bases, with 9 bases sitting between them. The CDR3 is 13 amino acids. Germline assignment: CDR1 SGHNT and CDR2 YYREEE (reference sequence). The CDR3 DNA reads TGTGCCAGCAGCTTGAAGGTCCGGGATACGCAGTATTTT. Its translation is CASSLKVRDTQYF.

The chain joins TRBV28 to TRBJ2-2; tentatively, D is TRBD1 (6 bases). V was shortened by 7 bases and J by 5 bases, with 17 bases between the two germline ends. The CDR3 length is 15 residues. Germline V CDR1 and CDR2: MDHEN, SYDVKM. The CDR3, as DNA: TGTGCCAGCATTGAGGGGTCCAGGGGAACCGGGGAGCTGTTTTTT. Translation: CASIEGSRGTGELFF.

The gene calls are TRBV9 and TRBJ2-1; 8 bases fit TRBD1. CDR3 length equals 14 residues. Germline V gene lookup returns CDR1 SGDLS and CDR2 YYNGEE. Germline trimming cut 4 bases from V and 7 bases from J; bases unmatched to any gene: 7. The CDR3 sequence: CASSLRQGQNEQFF. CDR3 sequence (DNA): TGTGCCAGCAGCCTCCGACAGGGGCAAAATGAGCAGTTCTTC.

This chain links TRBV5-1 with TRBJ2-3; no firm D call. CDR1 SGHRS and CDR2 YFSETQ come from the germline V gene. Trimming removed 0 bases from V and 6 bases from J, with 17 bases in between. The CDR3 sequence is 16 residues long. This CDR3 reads CASSLGSLRYADTQYF. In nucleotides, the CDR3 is TGCGCCAGCAGCTTGGGTAGCCTCCGGTACGCGGATACGCAGTATTTT.

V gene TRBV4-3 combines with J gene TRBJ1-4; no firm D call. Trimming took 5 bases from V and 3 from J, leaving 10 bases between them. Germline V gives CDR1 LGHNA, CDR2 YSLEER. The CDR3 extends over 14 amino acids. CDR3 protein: CASSYRESNEKLFF. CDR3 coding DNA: TGCGCCAGCAGCTACCGGGAGTCTAATGAAAAACTGTTTTTT.

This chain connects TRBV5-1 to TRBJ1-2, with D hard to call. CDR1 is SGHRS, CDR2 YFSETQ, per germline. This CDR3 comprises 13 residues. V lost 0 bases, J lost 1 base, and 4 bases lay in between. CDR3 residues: CASSLDGNYGYTF. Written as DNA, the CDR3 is TGCGCCAGCAGCTTGGACGGTAACTATGGCTACACCTTC.